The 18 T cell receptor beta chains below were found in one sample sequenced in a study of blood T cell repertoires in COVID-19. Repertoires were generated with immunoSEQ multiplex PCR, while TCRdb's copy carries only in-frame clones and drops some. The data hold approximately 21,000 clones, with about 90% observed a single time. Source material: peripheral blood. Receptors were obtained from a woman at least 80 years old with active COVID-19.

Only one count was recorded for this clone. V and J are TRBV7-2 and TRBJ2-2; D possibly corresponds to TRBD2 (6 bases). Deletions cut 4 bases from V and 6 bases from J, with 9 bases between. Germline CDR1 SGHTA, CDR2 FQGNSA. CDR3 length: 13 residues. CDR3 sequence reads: CASSSGTPGELFF. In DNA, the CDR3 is TGTGCCAGCAGCTCCGGGACTCCCGGGGAGCTGTTTTTT.

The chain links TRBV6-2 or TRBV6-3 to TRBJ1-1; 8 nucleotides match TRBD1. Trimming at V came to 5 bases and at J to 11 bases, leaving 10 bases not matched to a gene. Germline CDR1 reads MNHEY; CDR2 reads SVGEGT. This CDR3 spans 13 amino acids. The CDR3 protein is CASSAGQATWAFF. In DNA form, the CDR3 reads TGTGCCAGCAGTGCGGGACAGGCCACTTGGGCTTTCTTT.

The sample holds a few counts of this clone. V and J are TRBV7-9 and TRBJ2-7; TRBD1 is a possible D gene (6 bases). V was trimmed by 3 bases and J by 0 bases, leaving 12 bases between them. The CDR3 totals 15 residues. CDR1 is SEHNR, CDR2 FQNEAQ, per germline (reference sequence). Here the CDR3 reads CASSFRGSGSYEQYF. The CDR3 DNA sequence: TGTGCCAGCAGCTTTAGGGGGTCGGGCTCCTACGAGCAGTACTTC.

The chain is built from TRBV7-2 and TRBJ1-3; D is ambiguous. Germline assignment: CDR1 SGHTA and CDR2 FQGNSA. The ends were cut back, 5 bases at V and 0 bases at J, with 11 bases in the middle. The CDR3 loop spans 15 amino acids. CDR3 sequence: CASSQNRFSGNTIYF. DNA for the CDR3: TGTGCCAGCAGCCAAAATCGGTTCTCTGGAAACACCATATATTTT. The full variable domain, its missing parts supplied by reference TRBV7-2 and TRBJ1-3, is GAGVSQSPSNKVTEKGKDVELRCDPISGHTALYWYRQSLGQGLEFLIYFQGNSAPDKSGLPSDRFSAERTGGSVSTLTIQRTQQEDSAVYLCASSQNRFSGNTIYFGEGSWLTVV.

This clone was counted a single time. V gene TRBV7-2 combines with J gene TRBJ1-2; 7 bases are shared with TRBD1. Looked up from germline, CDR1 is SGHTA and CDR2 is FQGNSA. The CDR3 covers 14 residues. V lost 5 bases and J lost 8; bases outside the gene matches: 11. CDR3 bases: TGTGCCAGCAGCCCAGGGACAGTCAAGAGGGGCTACACCTTC. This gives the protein CASSPGTVKRGYTF.

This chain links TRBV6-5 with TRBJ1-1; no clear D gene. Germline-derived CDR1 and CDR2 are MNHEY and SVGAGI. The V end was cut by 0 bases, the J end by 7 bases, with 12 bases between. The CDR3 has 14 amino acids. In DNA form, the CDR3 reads TGTGCCAGCAGTTACTCAGCCGGGAAGGGTGAAGCTTTCTTT. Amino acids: CASSYSAGKGEAFF.

The CDR3 spells CASSPRVGGGTSYNEQFF. In nucleotides, the CDR3 is TGTGCCAGCAGCCCCAGGGTTGGGGGGGGAACCTCCTACAATGAGCAGTTCTTC. The genes are TRBV7-3 and TRBJ2-1; 7 positions match TRBD2. V was pared by 5 bases and J by 0 bases, with 13 bases of the junction left unmatched. Germline loops: CDR1 SGHTA, CDR2 FQGTGA. The CDR3 runs to 18 residues.

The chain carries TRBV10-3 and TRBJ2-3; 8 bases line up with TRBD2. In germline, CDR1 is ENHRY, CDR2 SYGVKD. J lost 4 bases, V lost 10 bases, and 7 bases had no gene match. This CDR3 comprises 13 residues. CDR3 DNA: TGTGCCACAGGGACTAGGTCGGCAGATACGCAGTATTTT. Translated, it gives CATGTRSADTQYF.

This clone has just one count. CDR3 in DNA: TGTGCCTGGAAAACCGGGACAGCGAACACTGAAGCTTTCTTT. Residues: CAWKTGTANTEAFF. V is TRBV30 and J is TRBJ1-1; 7 positions agree with TRBD1. The CDR3 has 14 residues. V shed 4 bases and J 1 base; nucleotides not matched to a gene: 6. Germline V gene lookup returns CDR1 GTSNPN and CDR2 SVGIG (reference sequence).

In DNA form, the CDR3 reads TGTGCCTGGAGTGTAGGCAGGGGCTATAATTCACCCCTCCACTTT. This codes for CAWSVGRGYNSPLHF. This chain links TRBV30 with TRBJ1-6, with D perhaps TRBD1 (6 bases). Germline values: CDR1 GTSNPN, CDR2 SVGIG (reference sequence). The CDR3 is 15 amino acids. The V end lost 0 bases, the J end lost 3 bases, and 9 bases lay between the germline ends.

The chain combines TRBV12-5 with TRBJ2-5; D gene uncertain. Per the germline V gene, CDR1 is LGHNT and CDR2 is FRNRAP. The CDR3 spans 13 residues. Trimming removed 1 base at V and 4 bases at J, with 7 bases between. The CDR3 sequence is CASGLEAPETQYF. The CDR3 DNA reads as TGTGCTAGTGGTTTGGAAGCACCAGAGACCCAGTACTTC.

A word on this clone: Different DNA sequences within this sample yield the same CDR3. CDR3 DNA sequence: TGTGCCAGCAGCGTAGGGGCGCACAATGAGCAGTTCTTC. As protein: CASSVGAHNEQFF. V is TRBV9 and J is TRBJ2-1; the D is unclear. CDR1 and CDR2 (germline): SGDLS, YYNGEE. The CDR3 contains 13 residues. V dropped 0 bases and J dropped 5 bases, with 6 bases sitting between them.

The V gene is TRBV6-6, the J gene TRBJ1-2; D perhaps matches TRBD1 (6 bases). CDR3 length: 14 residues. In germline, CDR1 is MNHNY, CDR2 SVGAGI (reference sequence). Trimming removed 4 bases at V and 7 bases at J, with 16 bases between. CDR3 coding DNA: TGTGCCAGCAGTTTACAGGAAGGGGGGGGTGGCTACACCTTC. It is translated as CASSLQEGGGGYTF.

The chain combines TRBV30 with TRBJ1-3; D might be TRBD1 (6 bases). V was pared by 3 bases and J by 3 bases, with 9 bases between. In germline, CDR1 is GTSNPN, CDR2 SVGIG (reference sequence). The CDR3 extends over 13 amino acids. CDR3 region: CAWSPRGGNTIYF. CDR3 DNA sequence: TGTGCCTGGAGCCCCAGGGGTGGAAACACCATATATTTT.

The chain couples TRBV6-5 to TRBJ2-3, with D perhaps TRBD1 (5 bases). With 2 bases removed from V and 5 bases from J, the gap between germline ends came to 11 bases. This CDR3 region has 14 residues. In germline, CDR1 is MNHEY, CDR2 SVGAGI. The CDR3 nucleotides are TGTGCCAGCAGTTACGATTGGGGCAGAGATACGCAGTATTTT. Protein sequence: CASSYDWGRDTQYF.

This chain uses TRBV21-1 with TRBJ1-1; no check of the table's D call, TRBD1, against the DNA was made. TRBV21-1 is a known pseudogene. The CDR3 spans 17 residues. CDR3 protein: CASSNREGWKSDTEAFF. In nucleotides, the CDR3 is TGTGCCAGCAGCAACAGGGAAGGGTGGAAGTCGGACACTGAAGCTTTCTTT.

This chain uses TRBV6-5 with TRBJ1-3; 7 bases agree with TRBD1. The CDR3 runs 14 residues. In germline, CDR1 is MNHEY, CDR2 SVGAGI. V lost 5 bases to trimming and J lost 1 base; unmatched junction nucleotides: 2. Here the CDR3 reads CASSKDRSGNTIYF. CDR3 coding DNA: TGTGCCAGCAGTAAGGACAGGTCTGGAAACACCATATATTTT.

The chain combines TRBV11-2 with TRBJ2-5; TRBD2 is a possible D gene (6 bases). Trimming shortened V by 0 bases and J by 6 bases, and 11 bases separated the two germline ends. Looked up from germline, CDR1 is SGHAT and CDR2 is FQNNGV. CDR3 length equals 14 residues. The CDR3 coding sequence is TGTGCCAGCAGCTTAGATCCGGGGGTGAAGACCCAGTACTTC. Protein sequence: CASSLDPGVKTQYF.